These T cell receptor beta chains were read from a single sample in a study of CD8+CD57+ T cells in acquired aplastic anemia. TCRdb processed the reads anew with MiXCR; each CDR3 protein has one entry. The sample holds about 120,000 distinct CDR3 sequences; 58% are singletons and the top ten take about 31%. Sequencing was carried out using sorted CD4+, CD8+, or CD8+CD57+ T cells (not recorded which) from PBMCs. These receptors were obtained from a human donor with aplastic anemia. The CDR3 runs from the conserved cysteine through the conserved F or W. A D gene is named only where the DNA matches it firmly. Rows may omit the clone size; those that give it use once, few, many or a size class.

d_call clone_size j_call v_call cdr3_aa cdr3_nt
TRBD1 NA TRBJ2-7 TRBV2 CAWDRGRGEQYF TGTGCCTGGGACAGGGGAAGAGGCGAGCAGTACTTC
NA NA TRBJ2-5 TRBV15 CATSRGETQYF TGTGCCACCAGCAGAGGAGAGACCCAGTACTTC
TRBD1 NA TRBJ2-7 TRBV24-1 CATSATTGSYEQYF TGTGCCACCAGTGCGACGACAGGGAGCTACGAGCAGTACTTC
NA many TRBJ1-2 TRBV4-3 CASSQVNPGLNGYTF TGCGCCAGCAGCCAAGTAAATCCGGGATTAAATGGCTACACCTTC
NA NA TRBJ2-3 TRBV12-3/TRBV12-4 CASNFRGADTQYF TGTGCCAGCAACTTTAGGGGTGCAGATACGCAGTATTTT
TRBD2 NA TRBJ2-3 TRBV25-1 CASIAGNTDTQYF TGTGCCAGCATAGCGGGGAACACAGATACGCAGTATTTT
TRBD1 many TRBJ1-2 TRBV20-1 CSAPTGEGYTF TGCAGTGCACCGACAGGGGAGGGCTACACCTTC
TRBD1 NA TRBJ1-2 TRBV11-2 CASSPRGPNGYTF TGTGCCAGCAGCCCTAGGGGGCCTAATGGCTACACCTTC
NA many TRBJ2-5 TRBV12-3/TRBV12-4 CASSFSWAQETQYF TGTGCCAGCAGTTTCTCCTGGGCACAAGAGACCCAGTACTTC
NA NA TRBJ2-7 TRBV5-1 CASSLGDKISYEQYF TGCGCCAGCAGCTTGGGAGATAAGATTTCCTACGAGCAGTACTTC
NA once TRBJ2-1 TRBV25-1 CASSGRVEQFF TGTGCCAGCAGTGGAAGGGTTGAGCAGTTCTTC
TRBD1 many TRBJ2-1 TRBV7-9 CASSATGFNEQFF TGTGCCAGCAGCGCGACAGGGTTTAATGAGCAGTTCTTC
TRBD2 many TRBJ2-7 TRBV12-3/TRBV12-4 CASSFGTSGGQSYEQYF TGTGCCAGCAGTTTCGGGACTAGCGGGGGGCAGTCCTACGAGCAGTACTTC
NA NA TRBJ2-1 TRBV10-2 CASRASASYNEQFF TGCGCCAGCCGGGCTAGCGCATCCTACAATGAGCAGTTCTTC
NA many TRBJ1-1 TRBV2 CASSDPRDPLTGAFF TGTGCCAGCAGTGACCCCCGGGACCCTCTCACCGGAGCTTTCTTT
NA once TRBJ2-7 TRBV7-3 CASSLMVLRGGSYEQYF TGTGCCAGCAGCTTAATGGTCTTGAGGGGGGGGTCCTACGAGCAGTACTTC
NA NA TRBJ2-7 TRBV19 CASSIFTSSHEQYF TGTGCCAGTAGTATATTCACTAGCTCCCACGAGCAGTACTTC
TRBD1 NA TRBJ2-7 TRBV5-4 CASSWDRAPSYEQYF TGTGCCAGCAGCTGGGACAGGGCCCCTTCGTACGAGCAGTACTTC
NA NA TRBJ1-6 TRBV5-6 CASSSRTRGGSPLHF TGTGCCAGCAGCTCCCGGACGCGGGGAGGTTCACCCCTCCACTTT
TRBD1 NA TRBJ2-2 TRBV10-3 CAISSGTGIGGTGELFF TGTGCCATCAGCTCCGGGACAGGGATAGGGGGAACCGGGGAGCTGTTTTTT
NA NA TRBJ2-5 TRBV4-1 CASSQGLALRGEETQYF TGCGCCAGCAGCCAAGGGCTAGCCCTCAGAGGGGAAGAGACCCAGTACTTC
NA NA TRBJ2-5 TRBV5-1 CASSLDGNPSPQETQYF TGCGCCAGCAGCTTGGACGGGAACCCGAGCCCCCAAGAGACCCAGTACTTC
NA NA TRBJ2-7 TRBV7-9 CASSPDRYEQYF TGTGCCAGCAGCCCAGACAGGTACGAGCAGTACTTC
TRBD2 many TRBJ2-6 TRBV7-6 CASSSRGGTSGANVLTF TGTGCCAGCAGCTCCCGAGGGGGGACTAGTGGGGCCAACGTCCTGACTTTC
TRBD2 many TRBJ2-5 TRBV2 CASSEATSGGASAETQYF TGTGCCAGCAGTGAAGCGACTAGCGGGGGGGCATCCGCCGAGACCCAGTACTTC
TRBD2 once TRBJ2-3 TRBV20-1 CSARVFGLAGGRTDTQYF TGCAGTGCTAGGGTCTTCGGCCTAGCGGGGGGCAGGACAGATACGCAGTATTTT
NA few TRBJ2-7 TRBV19 CASSMGLGGSYEQYF TGTGCCAGTAGTATGGGTCTGGGGGGATCCTACGAGCAGTACTTC
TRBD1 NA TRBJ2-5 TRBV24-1 CATSDPPTGGAEAQYF TGTGCCACCAGTGATCCACCGACAGGGGGGGCTGAGGCCCAGTACTTC
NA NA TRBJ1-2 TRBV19 CASRQAGPLNLEGYTF TGTGCCAGTAGGCAGGCAGGGCCCCTGAACTTGGAGGGCTACACCTTC
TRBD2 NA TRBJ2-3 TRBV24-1 CAISTSGGSDTQYF TGTGCCATTTCGACTAGCGGGGGCTCAGATACGCAGTATTTT
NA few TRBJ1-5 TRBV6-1 CASSTYQPQHF TGTGCCAGCAGTACATATCAGCCCCAGCATTTT
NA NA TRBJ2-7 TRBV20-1 CSARDLSGSYEQYF TGCAGTGCTAGAGATCTCAGTGGCTCCTACGAGCAGTACTTC
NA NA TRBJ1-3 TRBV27 CASSPLGTTGNTIYF TGTGCCAGCAGTCCACTCGGGACAACTGGAAACACCATATATTTT
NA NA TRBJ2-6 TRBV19 CASRLSPGANVLTF TGTGCCAGTAGACTGTCCCCTGGGGCCAACGTCCTGACTTTC
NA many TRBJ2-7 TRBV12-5 CASGSHPFLEQYF TGTGCTAGTGGTTCCCATCCATTCTTGGAGCAGTACTTC
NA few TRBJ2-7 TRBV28 CASSLGQSFYEQYF TGTGCCAGCAGTTTGGGGCAGTCCTTCTACGAGCAGTACTTC
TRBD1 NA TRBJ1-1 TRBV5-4 CLCRQGAYAEAFF TGCCTTTGCAGACAGGGGGCGTACGCTGAAGCTTTCTTT
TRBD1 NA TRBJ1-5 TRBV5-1 CASRPGGNNQPQHF TGCGCCAGCAGACCAGGGGGGAACAATCAGCCCCAGCATTTT
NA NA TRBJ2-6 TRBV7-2 CASSLAQSNVLTF TGTGCCAGCAGCTTAGCCCAGAGCAACGTCCTGACTTTC
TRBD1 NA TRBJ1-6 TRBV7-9 CTSSPGQGSPLHF TGTACCAGCAGCCCAGGACAGGGATCACCCCTCCACTTT
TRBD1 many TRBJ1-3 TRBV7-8 CASSDAGTAYGNTIYF TGTGCCAGCAGCGACGCCGGGACAGCTTATGGAAACACCATATATTTT
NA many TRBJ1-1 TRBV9 CASSPEGWGTEAFF TGTGCCAGCAGCCCCGAGGGGTGGGGGACTGAAGCTTTCTTT
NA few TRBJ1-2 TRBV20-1 CSASRGGDGYTF TGCAGTGCTAGCCGGGGAGGGGATGGCTACACCTTC
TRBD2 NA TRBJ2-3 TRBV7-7 CASSRTSASTDTQYF TGTGCTAGCAGCCGTACTAGCGCAAGCACAGATACGCAGTATTTT
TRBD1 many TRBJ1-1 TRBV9 CASSPRGDRMNTEAFF TGTGCCAGCAGCCCCCGGGGGGACAGAATGAACACTGAAGCTTTCTTT
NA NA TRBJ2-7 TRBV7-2 CASSSRGSGSYEQYF TGTGCCAGCAGCTCCAGGGGATCCGGCTCCTACGAGCAGTACTTC
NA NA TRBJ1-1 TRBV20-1 CSARDRLSWVAFF TGCAGTGCTAGAGATCGGCTATCTTGGGTAGCTTTCTTT
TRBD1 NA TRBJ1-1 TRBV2 CASRSQGARNTEAFF TGTGCCAGCAGGTCACAGGGGGCGCGGAACACTGAAGCTTTCTTT
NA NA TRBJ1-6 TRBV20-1 CSARDQGRVDSPLHF TGCAGTGCTAGAGATCAAGGCAGGGTGGATTCACCCCTCCACTTT
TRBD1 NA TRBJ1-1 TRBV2 CASSYDRDTEAFF TGTGCCAGCAGTTATGACAGGGACACTGAAGCTTTCTTT
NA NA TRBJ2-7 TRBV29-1 CSSTLRDEQYF TGCAGTAGTACCTTGAGGGACGAGCAGTACTTC
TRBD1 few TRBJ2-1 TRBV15 CATSRDLAGGYNEQFF TGTGCCACCAGCAGAGATCTCGCAGGGGGCTACAATGAGCAGTTCTTC
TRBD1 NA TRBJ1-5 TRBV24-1 CATSDRDRGGQPQHF TGTGCCACCAGTGACAGGGACAGGGGAGGTCAGCCCCAGCATTTT
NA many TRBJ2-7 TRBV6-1 CASSPTRGSSYEQYF TGTGCCAGCAGTCCGACAAGGGGATCATCCTACGAGCAGTACTTC